Listed below are T cell receptor beta chains from one sample, sequenced in a study of post-analysis software for immune sequencing data. TCRdb re-called the PCR reads with MiXCR, one entry per CDR3 protein. The table has some 890,000 distinct CDR3 sequences, roughly 50% seen once. The specimen sequenced was blood. These receptors were obtained from a girl aged 10-17 years with multiple sclerosis. CDR3s include the opening cysteine and the closing phenylalanine or tryptophan. D genes are given only for firm matches. Part of the rows lack a size; the others show once, few, many or a class for expanded clones.

clone_size	d_call	v_call	j_call	cdr3_aa	cdr3_nt
.	.	TRBV4-1	TRBJ2-7	CASSQETGATYEQYF	TGCGCCAGCAGCCAAGAGACAGGTGCCACCTACGAGCAGTACTTC
.	.	TRBV5-1	TRBJ1-4	CASSLVGAENEKLFF	TGCGCCAGCAGCTTGGTCGGGGCTGAGAACGAAAAACTGTTTTTT
.	.	TRBV3-1	TRBJ2-7	CASSLGLLGDPEQYF	TGTGCCAGCAGCCTTGGGCTGTTGGGGGATCCCGAGCAGTACTTC
.	.	TRBV5-1	TRBJ2-5	CASSPLTAQETQYF	TGCGCCAGCAGCCCGCTGACGGCCCAAGAGACCCAGTACTTC
.	TRBD1	TRBV7-9	TRBJ2-3	CASSLVTGATTDTQYF	TGTGCCAGCAGCCTGGTAACAGGGGCTACGACAGATACGCAGTATTTT
.	TRBD1	TRBV5-5	TRBJ1-5	CASSLVGQGGNQPQHF	TGTGCCAGCAGCTTGGTGGGGCAGGGGGGGAATCAGCCCCAGCATTTT
.	TRBD2	TRBV29-1	TRBJ2-3	CSVGRAGFTDTQYF	TGCAGCGTTGGTCGAGCGGGATTCACAGATACGCAGTATTTT
.	TRBD2	TRBV14	TRBJ2-3	CASSPTSGRITQYF	TGTGCCAGCAGCCCAACTAGCGGGAGGATTACGCAGTATTTT
few	TRBD2	TRBV20-1	TRBJ2-5	CSARQTSGRLETQYF	TGCAGTGCTAGACAAACTAGCGGGAGGCTGGAGACCCAGTACTTC
.	TRBD2	TRBV5-1	TRBJ2-7	CASSASAGALEQYF	TGCGCCAGCAGCGCCTCAGCGGGAGCTTTGGAGCAGTACTTC
.	TRBD2	TRBV10-3	TRBJ2-1	CAISESGGAGGMNNEQFF	TGTGCCATCAGTGAGTCGGGAGGGGCGGGAGGAATGAACAATGAGCAGTTCTTC
.	TRBD2	TRBV12-3/TRBV12-4	TRBJ2-5	CASSAGLAFETQYF	TGTGCCAGCAGTGCGGGACTAGCTTTCGAGACCCAGTACTTC
.	.	TRBV18	TRBJ2-1	CASGALTRVVDVNEQFF	TGTGCGTCGGGGGCGTTGACGCGAGTTGTGGATGTCAATGAGCAGTTCTTC
once	.	TRBV20-1	TRBJ2-1	CSASRSDRSHNEQFF	TGCAGTGCTAGTCGGTCCGACAGGTCCCACAATGAGCAGTTCTTC
once	TRBD2	TRBV20-1	TRBJ2-7	CSAPKGVASGSEQYF	TGCAGTGCTCCCAAAGGGGTGGCTAGCGGGAGCGAGCAGTACTTC
.	TRBD2	TRBV6-1	TRBJ2-3	CASSPISGRPLGTDTQYF	TGTGCCAGCAGCCCGATTAGCGGGAGGCCTCTAGGCACAGATACGCAGTATTTT
.	.	TRBV18	TRBJ2-6	CASSPVDMLSGANVLTF	TGTGCCAGCTCACCAGTGGACATGCTCTCTGGGGCCAACGTCCTGACTTTC
.	.	TRBV7-9	TRBJ2-5	CASSPARYQETQYF	TGTGCCAGCAGCCCAGCCCGGTACCAAGAGACCCAGTACTTC
.	TRBD1	TRBV7-2	TRBJ1-2	CASSLARGSRDGYTF	TGTGCCAGCAGCCTAGCCAGGGGGAGCAGAGATGGCTACACCTTC
.	.	TRBV20-1	TRBJ2-7	CSASKQDTPYEQYF	TGCAGTGCTAGTAAGCAGGACACCCCCTACGAGCAGTACTTC
.	.	TRBV18	TRBJ1-2	CASSEDINYGYTF	TGTGCCAGCTCAGAGGACATCAACTATGGCTACACCTTC
.	.	TRBV10-3	TRBJ1-4	CAISESMNSLFF	TGTGCCATCAGTGAGTCAATGAACAGTTTGTTTTTT
.	.	TRBV20-1	TRBJ1-2	CSARVASPYGYTF	TGCAGTGCTAGAGTCGCCAGCCCTTATGGCTACACCTTC
.	.	TRBV6-4	TRBJ2-5	CASSLLHPPETQYF	TGTGCCAGCAGCCTACTTCACCCCCCCGAGACCCAGTACTTC
few	TRBD2	TRBV11-2	TRBJ2-7	CASSLGGGSRSREQYF	TGTGCCAGCAGCTTAGGGGGCGGGAGTAGATCACGCGAGCAGTACTTC
few	.	TRBV20-1	TRBJ1-2	CSGIGRGYGYTF	TGCAGTGGGATAGGGAGGGGCTATGGCTACACCTTC
.	TRBD2	TRBV11-2	TRBJ2-1	CASSLEAGDYNEQFF	TGTGCCAGCAGCTTAGAAGCGGGGGACTACAATGAGCAGTTCTTC
few	TRBD1	TRBV20-1	TRBJ1-2	CSAGTGINYGYTF	TGCAGTGCTGGGACAGGGATAAACTATGGCTACACCTTC
few	.	TRBV5-1	TRBJ2-1	CASSLAGGTSFDEQFF	TGCGCCAGCAGCTTGGCCGGCGGGACTTCTTTCGATGAGCAGTTCTTC
.	.	TRBV5-1	TRBJ1-2	CASSLVLQGQGYTF	TGCGCCAGCAGCTTGGTCCTGCAGGGCCAGGGCTACACCTTC
.	.	TRBV4-2	TRBJ2-7	CASSQFSRYEQYF	TGTGCCAGCAGCCAGTTCAGCCGTTACGAGCAGTACTTC
few	.	TRBV10-1	TRBJ2-5	CASRRGIGETQYF	TGCGCCAGCAGGAGAGGGATTGGGGAGACCCAGTACTTC
few	.	TRBV6-5	TRBJ1-1	CASSHRDTEAFF	TGTGCCAGCAGTCACAGGGATACTGAAGCTTTCTTT